This T cell receptor (beta chain) came from a study of blood T cell repertoires in COVID-19. Overall study: PBMCs, B-cell-depleted T cells, or T cells provided the cDNA or gDNA that made up the material.

Cohort placement rested on clinical history that participants reported themselves. Exposed study participants had met a COVID-19 case within 2 weeks before entry. Original methodology: Nucleated cell counts were estimated from reference gene primer amplification. Assay used: immunoSEQ multiplex PCR; TCRdb lists only in-frame clones, some missing. V, J and clone size were drawn from that table, and D and trimming were deduced from the DNA. Of fewer than 250,000 clones in the sample, more than 80% were seen once. The CDR3 consists of 12 residues. V lost 2 bases to trimming and J lost 6 bases, with 6 bases between them. Germline values: CDR1 SGHRS, CDR2 YFSETQ. This clone occurred a few times.

V and J are TRBV5-1 and TRBJ1-5; D is unclear. The specimen sequenced was PBMCs or T cells enriched from blood (not recorded which). The TCR originated in a man aged 45-65 years who had been exposed to COVID-19. CDR3: CASSLSGQPQHF. Here the CDR3 DNA reads TGCGCCAGCAGCTTAAGCGGTCAGCCCCAGCATTTT.